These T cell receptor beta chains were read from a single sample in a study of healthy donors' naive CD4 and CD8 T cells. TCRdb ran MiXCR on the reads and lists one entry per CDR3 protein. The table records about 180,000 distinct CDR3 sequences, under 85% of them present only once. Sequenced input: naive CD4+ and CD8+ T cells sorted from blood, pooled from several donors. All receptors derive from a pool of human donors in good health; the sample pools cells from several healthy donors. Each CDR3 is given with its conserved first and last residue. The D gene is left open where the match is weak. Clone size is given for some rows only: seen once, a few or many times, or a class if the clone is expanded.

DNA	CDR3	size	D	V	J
TGTGCCAGCAGCTTAGATCGCGGGGGGAATACGCAGTATTTT	CASSLDRGGNTQYF	few	TRBD2	TRBV11-1	TRBJ2-3
TGTGCCAGCACTGCCGGGGTGTCTGGGGCCAACGTCCTGACTTTC	CASTAGVSGANVLTF	NA	NA	TRBV6-2/TRBV6-3	TRBJ2-6
TGTGCCTGCCTGGGACAGGGCATAGATGGCTACACCTTC	CACLGQGIDGYTF	NA	TRBD1	TRBV30	TRBJ1-2
TGCAGCGACGACGGCGAGCAGTACTTC	CSDDGEQYF	NA	NA	TRBV29-1	TRBJ2-7
TGTGCCAGCAGCTCATACGGGACAGGGAGACACGAGCAGTACTTC	CASSSYGTGRHEQYF	NA	TRBD1	TRBV11-2	TRBJ2-7
TGTGCCAGCAGTATAACAGGGCTGTTATCAAATGAGCAGTTCTTC	CASSITGLLSNEQFF	few	NA	TRBV6-5	TRBJ2-1
TGCAGCGTTGAAGATTCAAAGGGTGCTACTGGCGAGCAGTACTTC	CSVEDSKGATGEQYF	NA	NA	TRBV29-1	TRBJ2-7
TGCGCCAGTAGCCCCACGGACTGGAGATTAGAGACCCAGTACTTC	CASSPTDWRLETQYF	NA	NA	TRBV5-1	TRBJ2-5
TGTGCCAGCAGATCCGGGACTAGCGTTGATAATGAGCAGTTCTTC	CASRSGTSVDNEQFF	once	TRBD2	TRBV27	TRBJ2-1
TGTGCCAGCAGCTCACCATCAGATACGCAGTATTTT	CASSSPSDTQYF	NA	NA	TRBV11-2	TRBJ2-3
TGCAGCGTTGAAGATCCGGGGCTGGGTACGCAGTATTTT	CSVEDPGLGTQYF	NA	NA	TRBV29-1	TRBJ2-3
TGTGCCTGGAGTGCGGGGATGAACACTGAAGCTTTCTTT	CAWSAGMNTEAFF	few	NA	TRBV30	TRBJ1-1
TGTGCCAGTAGTATCGACTGGGACCCTAAGAAGACCCAGTACTTC	CASSIDWDPKKTQYF	once	NA	TRBV19	TRBJ2-5
TGCAGTGCCAGGGTCTCCTATAATTCACCCCTCCACTTT	CSARVSYNSPLHF	NA	NA	TRBV20-1	TRBJ1-6
TGTGCCAGCAGCTTAAGTATTAATGCCAGGGCCAGTAACTATGGCTACACCTTC	CASSLSINARASNYGYTF	NA	NA	TRBV7-8	TRBJ1-2
TGCAGCGTTGAGGCAGGGGTCACCAATGAGCAGTTCTTC	CSVEAGVTNEQFF	few	NA	TRBV29-1	TRBJ2-1
TGCGCCAGCAGCTCAGCCATGAGGAACACTGAAGCTTTCTTT	CASSSAMRNTEAFF	few	NA	TRBV5-1	TRBJ1-1
TGTGCCAGTAGAACTAGCGGGAGTGTAAATGAGCAGTTCTTC	CASRTSGSVNEQFF	NA	TRBD2	TRBV19	TRBJ2-1
TGCAGCGTTGAAGCCACCGGGACAGGGGGCGCAGGTGGCTACACCTTC	CSVEATGTGGAGGYTF	NA	TRBD1	TRBV29-1	TRBJ1-2
TGCAGCTTCTGGGGGATTTGGGCCGATCAGCCCCAGCATTTT	CSFWGIWADQPQHF	few	NA	TRBV29-1	TRBJ1-5
TGTGCCAGTAGTATAGGGCAGGACCCGTACATGAACACTGAAGCTTTCTTT	CASSIGQDPYMNTEAFF	few	NA	TRBV19	TRBJ1-1
TGTGCCTGGGCCGCGGATGTTAATTCACCCCTCCACTTT	CAWAADVNSPLHF	NA	NA	TRBV30	TRBJ1-6
TGTGCCAGCAGCCCGACGGCTAGCAATCAGCCCCAGCATTTT	CASSPTASNQPQHF	few	NA	TRBV6-2/TRBV6-3	TRBJ1-5
TGTGCCAGCAGTTACTCCGAGATTAACACCGGGGAGCTGTTTTTT	CASSYSEINTGELFF	NA	NA	TRBV6-5	TRBJ2-2
TGTGCCAGCAGTATAAGGCTCCCGAACACCGGGGAGCTGTTTTTT	CASSIRLPNTGELFF	NA	NA	TRBV27	TRBJ2-2
TGTGCCAGCAGTCAAGCGGGGCCCTACAATGAGCAGTTCTTC	CASSQAGPYNEQFF	few	TRBD2	TRBV6-5	TRBJ2-1
TGCAGCGCCCCTTTCCAGGGACTACCTCACGAGCAGTACTTC	CSAPFQGLPHEQYF	few	TRBD2	TRBV29-1	TRBJ2-7
TGTGCCTGGACCCTAGTGGACACCGGGGAGCTGTTTTTT	CAWTLVDTGELFF	few	NA	TRBV30	TRBJ2-2
TGCAGTGCTAGGACTACCCCCTACGAGCAGTACTTC	CSARTTPYEQYF	NA	NA	TRBV20-1	TRBJ2-7
TGCGCCAGCAGCTTGGAAGCGATCACGCAGTATTTT	CASSLEAITQYF	few	NA	TRBV5-1	TRBJ2-3
TGTGCCAGCTCACCACCCTTCAGCGGGAGGGCCTACAATGAGCAGTTCTTC	CASSPPFSGRAYNEQFF	few	TRBD2	TRBV18	TRBJ2-1
TGTGCCAGTAGGTCAGGGTGGGGAATGAACACTGAAGCTTTCTTT	CASRSGWGMNTEAFF	NA	NA	TRBV19	TRBJ1-1
TGTGCCTGGGAGAGGGACAGCTTTTACACTGAAGCTTTCTTT	CAWERDSFYTEAFF	NA	TRBD1	TRBV30	TRBJ1-1
TGCAGCGTTGCCCGGGCGAACACTGAAGCTTTCTTT	CSVARANTEAFF	NA	NA	TRBV29-1	TRBJ1-1
TGCAGTGCTAGACGGCGGGCAGGGGGTGATCAGCCCCAGCATTTT	CSARRRAGGDQPQHF	NA	TRBD1	TRBV20-1	TRBJ1-5
TGCAGCGTTGAGGTTGGCGGAGCCCCCTACGAGCAGTACTTC	CSVEVGGAPYEQYF	NA	NA	TRBV29-1	TRBJ2-7
TGTGCCACCAGTTCTGGCACAGATACGCAGTATTTT	CATSSGTDTQYF	few	NA	TRBV24-1	TRBJ2-3
TGTGCCAGTAGTTCGAAGACTAGCGGTTCCTACAATGAGCAGTTCTTC	CASSSKTSGSYNEQFF	NA	TRBD2	TRBV19	TRBJ2-1
TGTGCCAGCAGTTACGGGACAGGGGTTTACTCCTACAATGAGCAGTTCTTC	CASSYGTGVYSYNEQFF	NA	TRBD1	TRBV6-5	TRBJ2-1
TGCAGCGTTGAAGATAACGGAAACACCATATATTTT	CSVEDNGNTIYF	few	NA	TRBV29-1	TRBJ1-3
TGTGCCTGGAGTGTGGGGGTGGACGAGCAGTACTTC	CAWSVGVDEQYF	NA	NA	TRBV30	TRBJ2-7
TGCGCCAGCAGCCAAGCGTGGGGAATGATGAACACTGAAGCTTTCTTT	CASSQAWGMMNTEAFF	NA	NA	TRBV4-1	TRBJ1-1
TGTGCCAGCAGTTATCGTGGGGGCGGCACTGAAGCTTTCTTT	CASSYRGGGTEAFF	NA	NA	TRBV6-6	TRBJ1-1
TGTGCCAGCAGCATCGGGACGGAAGAGACCCAGTACTTC	CASSIGTEETQYF	NA	NA	TRBV6-5	TRBJ2-5
TGCAGCGTTATGAACTCCTACGAGCAGTACTTC	CSVMNSYEQYF	NA	NA	TRBV29-1	TRBJ2-7
TGTGCCAGCAGAACAGGGGGCATCGGGTACGAGCAGTACTTC	CASRTGGIGYEQYF	few	TRBD1	TRBV6-5	TRBJ2-7
TGCGCCAGCAGAGCCGGGACGCAAAATGAGCAGTTCTTC	CASRAGTQNEQFF	NA	NA	TRBV5-1	TRBJ2-1
TGTGCCAGCAGTTACTCGCTAGGACGGGATGGCTACACCTTC	CASSYSLGRDGYTF	once	NA	TRBV6-5	TRBJ1-2